This is a list of T cell receptor beta chains from one sample in a study of shared clonotypes between healthy human individuals. The table came from immunoSEQ multiplex PCR; TCRdb's copy has only in-frame clones and leaves some out. The sample carries over 2 million clones, approximately 95% recorded once. The specimen sequenced was naive CD4+ T cells sorted from blood. The receptors come from a man between 18 and 29 years old in good health. Both conserved end residues are part of each CDR3. The order of the fields is clone size, V gene, D gene, J gene, CDR3 DNA, CDR3 protein. D genes are given only for firm matches. A row's size may be missing; if present it is once, few, many or a size class.

-	TRBV13	-	TRBJ1-2	TGTGCCAGCAGCGCCACACTGGGGGACGGTGTGTTTGTGGATGGCTACACCTTC	CASSATLGDGVFVDGYTF
-	TRBV28	TRBD2	TRBJ2-1	TGTGCCAGCAGTTTAAGGCGGGGGGGTCTCAATGAGCAGTTCTTC	CASSLRRGGLNEQFF
-	TRBV4-1	TRBD2	TRBJ2-3	TGCGCCAGCAGCCAAGATGGTCTAGCGGGACCGACAGATACGCAGTATTTT	CASSQDGLAGPTDTQYF
-	TRBV4-3	-	TRBJ1-2	TGCGCCAGCAGCCCCCGCCAGGGTAGCTATGGCTACACCTTC	CASSPRQGSYGYTF
-	TRBV11-2	TRBD1	TRBJ2-5	TGTGCCAGCAGCCAACAGGGGTGGTACCAAGAGACCCAGTACTTC	CASSQQGWYQETQYF
-	TRBV7-3	-	TRBJ2-1	TGTGCCAGCAGTTCAAGCTCCTACAATGAGCAGTTCTTC	CASSSSSYNEQFF
once	TRBV7-7	-	TRBJ2-5	TGTGCTAGCAGCTTGGGCAGGGCAGGGGAGACCCAGTACTTC	CASSLGRAGETQYF
-	TRBV30	TRBD1	TRBJ1-1	TGTGCCTGGACGGGGACAGTCAACACTGAAGCTTTCTTT	CAWTGTVNTEAFF
-	TRBV30	-	TRBJ1-5	TGTGCCTGGAGTGTTACTAGCAATCAGCCCCAGCATTTT	CAWSVTSNQPQHF
-	TRBV6-1	TRBD1	TRBJ1-2	TGTGCCAGCAGTAACCGGGACAGGGGGATCTATGGCTACACCTTC	CASSNRDRGIYGYTF
-	TRBV4-1	-	TRBJ1-5	TGCGCCAGCAGCCAAGATAGGTGGCAGCCCCAGCATTTT	CASSQDRWQPQHF
-	TRBV10-3	TRBD1	TRBJ1-3	TGTGCCACTGGACAGGGCGGCTCTGGAAACACCATATATTTT	CATGQGGSGNTIYF
once	TRBV6-1	-	TRBJ2-7	TGTGCCAGCAGTGAAGTCCCAGGTGTAGCCTACGAGCAGTACTTC	CASSEVPGVAYEQYF
-	TRBV27	-	TRBJ2-3	TGTGCCAGCAGTTTAGCGGCATTCCATACGCAGTATTTT	CASSLAAFHTQYF
once	TRBV25-1	TRBD2	TRBJ2-5	TGTGCCAGCAGTGAATATAAGCCGGGACTAGGGCCCCAAGAGACCCAGTACTTC	CASSEYKPGLGPQETQYF
-	TRBV30	TRBD1	TRBJ1-2	TGTGCCTGGAGTTCCGACAGGGGAGACTATGGCTACACCTTC	CAWSSDRGDYGYTF
-	TRBV6-5	-	TRBJ2-1	TGTGCTCGTGCAGGGGATCTCTACAATGAGCAGTTCTTC	CARAGDLYNEQFF
-	TRBV7-9	TRBD1	TRBJ2-7	TGTGCCAGCAGCTCGCCCCGGACAGGGGGAACCTACGAGCAGTACTTC	CASSSPRTGGTYEQYF
-	TRBV14	-	TRBJ1-4	TGTGCCAGCAGCCTTCTGGAAGGGGAAAAACTGTTTTTT	CASSLLEGEKLFF
-	TRBV6-7	TRBD1	TRBJ1-4	TGTGCCAGCAGACCCGCCAAGACAGGGGGAACAAAACTGTTTTTT	CASRPAKTGGTKLFF
-	TRBV9	-	TRBJ1-1	TGTGCCAGCAGCGTAGCCAGTCTCCTGAACACTGAAGCTTTCTTT	CASSVASLLNTEAFF
-	TRBV6-5	TRBD1	TRBJ1-2	TGTGCCAGCAGTTACTTCGGGCAGGGGGCAGACTATGGCTACACCTTC	CASSYFGQGADYGYTF
-	TRBV6-5	-	TRBJ1-2	TGTGCCAGCAGTTACAAAAAAGGGGTTAACTATGGCTACACCTTC	CASSYKKGVNYGYTF
-	TRBV19	TRBD1	TRBJ2-7	TGTGCCAGTAGTATGGGGACAGGGATGAACGAGCAGTACTTC	CASSMGTGMNEQYF
-	TRBV27	TRBD1	TRBJ2-7	TGTGCCAGCACCGAAGTCGGGACAGGGACCTACGAGCAGTACTTC	CASTEVGTGTYEQYF
-	TRBV25-1	TRBD2	TRBJ2-1	TGTGCCAGCAGAGGACTAGCGGATAAAGGTGAGCAGTTCTTC	CASRGLADKGEQFF
-	TRBV30	TRBD1	TRBJ2-3	TGTGCCTGGGCCGGGACAGCCATCTATTTATCCACAGATACGCAGTATTTT	CAWAGTAIYLSTDTQYF
-	TRBV2	TRBD2	TRBJ2-3	TGTGCCAGCAACGGACTAGCGGGCGCCACAGATACGCAGTATTTT	CASNGLAGATDTQYF
-	TRBV30	TRBD1	TRBJ2-7	TGTGCCTGGAGGGGGACAGGGGGCCCCTACGAGCAGTACTTC	CAWRGTGGPYEQYF
-	TRBV11-2	-	TRBJ2-1	TGTGCCAGCAGCTCGCGACTGAAAAGCTCCTACAATGAGCAGTTCTTC	CASSSRLKSSYNEQFF
-	TRBV27	TRBD1	TRBJ1-4	TGTGCCAGCAGCAGGGGGAAATCAACTAATGAAAAACTGTTTTTT	CASSRGKSTNEKLFF
-	TRBV7-2	-	TRBJ1-3	TGTGCCAGCAGCACAGTACGCGGAAACACCATATATTTT	CASSTVRGNTIYF